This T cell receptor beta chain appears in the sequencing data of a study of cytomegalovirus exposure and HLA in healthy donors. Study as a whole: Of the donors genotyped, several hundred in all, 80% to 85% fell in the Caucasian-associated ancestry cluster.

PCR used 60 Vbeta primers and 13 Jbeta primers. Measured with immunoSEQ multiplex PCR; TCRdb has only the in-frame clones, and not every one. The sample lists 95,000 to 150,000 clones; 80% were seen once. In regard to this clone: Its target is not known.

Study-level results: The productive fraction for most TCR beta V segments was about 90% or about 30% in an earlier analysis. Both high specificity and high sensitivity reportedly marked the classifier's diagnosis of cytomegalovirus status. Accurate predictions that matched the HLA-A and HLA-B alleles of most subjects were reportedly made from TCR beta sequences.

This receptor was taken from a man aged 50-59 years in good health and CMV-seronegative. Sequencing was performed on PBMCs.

Here the CDR3 DNA reads TGTGCCAGTAATTCCGGGGGTTTCGAGACCCAGTACTTC. Translated, it gives CASNSGGFETQYF. V gene TRBV19 combines with J gene TRBJ2-5; D is perhaps TRBD2 (6 bases). Germline loops: CDR1 LNHDA, CDR2 SQIVND (reference sequence). Trimming cost V 7 bases and J 5 bases, with 14 bases left between them. The CDR3 extends over 13 amino acids.